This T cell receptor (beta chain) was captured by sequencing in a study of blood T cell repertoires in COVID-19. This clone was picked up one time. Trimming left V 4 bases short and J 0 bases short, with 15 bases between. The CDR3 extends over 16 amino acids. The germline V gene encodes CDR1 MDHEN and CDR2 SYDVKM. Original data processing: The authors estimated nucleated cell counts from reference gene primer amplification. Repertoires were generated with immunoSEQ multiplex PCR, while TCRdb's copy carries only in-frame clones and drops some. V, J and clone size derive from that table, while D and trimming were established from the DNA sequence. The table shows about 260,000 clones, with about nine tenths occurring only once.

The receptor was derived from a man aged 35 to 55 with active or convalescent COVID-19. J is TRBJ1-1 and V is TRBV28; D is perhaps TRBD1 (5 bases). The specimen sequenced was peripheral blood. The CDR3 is CASSSLPGLMNTEAFF. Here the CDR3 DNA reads TGTGCCAGCAGTTCCTTACCGGGACTGATGAACACTGAAGCTTTCTTT.